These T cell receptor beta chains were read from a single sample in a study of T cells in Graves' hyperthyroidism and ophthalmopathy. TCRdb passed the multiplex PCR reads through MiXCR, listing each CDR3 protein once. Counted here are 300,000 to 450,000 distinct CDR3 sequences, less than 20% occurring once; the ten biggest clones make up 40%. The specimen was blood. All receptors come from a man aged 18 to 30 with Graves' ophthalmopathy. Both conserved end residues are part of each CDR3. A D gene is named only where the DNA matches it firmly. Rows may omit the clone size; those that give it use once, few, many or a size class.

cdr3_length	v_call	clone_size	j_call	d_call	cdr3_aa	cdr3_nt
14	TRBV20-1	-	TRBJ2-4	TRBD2	CTGGQAGGKNIQYF	TGCACGGGGGGCCAAGCGGGGGGCAAAAACATTCAGTACTTC
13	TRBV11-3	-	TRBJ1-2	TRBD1	CASRGGNSYGYTF	TGCGCCAGCAGGGGGGGGAACTCCTATGGCTACACCTTC
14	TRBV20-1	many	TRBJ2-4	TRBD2	CSVWTSGAENIQYF	TGCAGTGTTTGGACTAGCGGGGCTGAAAACATTCAGTACTTC
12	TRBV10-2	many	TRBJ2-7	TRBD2	CATDGGGSEQYF	TGCGCCACCGACGGGGGGGGTAGCGAGCAGTACTTC
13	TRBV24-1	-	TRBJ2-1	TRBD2	CATEERGVNEQFF	TGTGCCACCGAGGAGCGGGGGGTCAATGAGCAGTTCTTC
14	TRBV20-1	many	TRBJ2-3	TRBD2	CSATPGGSTDTQYF	TGCAGTGCCACACCGGGGGGGAGCACAGATACGCAGTATTTT
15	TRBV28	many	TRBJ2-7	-	CASSPVGASSYEQYF	TGTGCCAGCAGCCCGGTTGGGGCGAGCTCCTACGAGCAGTACTTC
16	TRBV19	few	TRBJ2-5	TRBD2	CASSMSGVATQETQYF	TGTGCCAGTAGTATGAGCGGGGTTGCAACCCAAGAGACCCAGTACTTC
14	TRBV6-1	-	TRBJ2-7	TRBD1	CASSTRTGAYEQYF	TGTGCCAGCAGTACCCGGACAGGGGCCTACGAGCAGTACTTC
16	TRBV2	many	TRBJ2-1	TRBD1	CASSEWRTGGGNEQFF	TGTGCCAGCAGTGAATGGAGGACAGGGGGCGGCAATGAGCAGTTCTTC
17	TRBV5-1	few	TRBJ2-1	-	CASSLGSGVGWIDEQFF	TGCGCCAGCAGCTTGGGATCAGGGGTAGGGTGGATCGATGAGCAGTTCTTC
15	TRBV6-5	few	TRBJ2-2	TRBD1	CASSYSTGGNGELFF	TGTGCCAGCAGTTACTCGACAGGGGGCAATGGGGAGCTGTTTTTT
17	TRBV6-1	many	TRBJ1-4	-	CASCLMSDIATNEKLFF	TGTGCCAGCTGCCTAATGAGTGACATCGCAACTAATGAAAAACTGTTTTTT
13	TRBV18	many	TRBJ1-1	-	CASSPHRDTEAFF	TGTGCCAGCTCACCCCACAGGGACACTGAAGCTTTCTTT
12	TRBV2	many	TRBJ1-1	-	CARSRGDTEAFF	TGTGCCAGGTCCCGGGGGGACACTGAAGCTTTCTTT
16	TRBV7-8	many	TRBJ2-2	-	CASSRRRQYETGELFF	TGTGCCAGCAGCCGACGGAGACAGTACGAGACCGGGGAGCTGTTTTTT
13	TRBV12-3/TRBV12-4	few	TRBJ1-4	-	CASSWYFNEKLFF	TGTGCCAGCAGTTGGTATTTTAATGAAAAACTGTTTTTT
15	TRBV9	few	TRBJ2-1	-	CASSASGFSYNEQFF	TGTGCCAGCAGCGCCAGCGGGTTCTCCTACAATGAGCAGTTCTTC
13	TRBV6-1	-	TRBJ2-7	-	CASSATRGYEQYF	TGTGCCAGCAGTGCTACTAGGGGGTACGAGCAGTACTTC
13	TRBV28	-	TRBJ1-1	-	CASRLPGRAEAFF	TGTGCCAGCAGACTCCCGGGTCGCGCGGAAGCTTTCTTT
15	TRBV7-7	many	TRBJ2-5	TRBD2	CASSLGGTIQETQYF	TGTGCTAGCAGCTTGGGGGGGACCATCCAAGAGACCCAGTACTTC
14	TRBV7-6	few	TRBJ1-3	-	CASSPGAADPTIYF	TGTGCCAGCAGCCCAGGGGCGGCGGACCCCACCATATATTTT
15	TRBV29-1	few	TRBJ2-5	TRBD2	CSVGGKRGGRETQYF	TGCAGCGTTGGGGGGAAGCGGGGGGGCCGAGAGACCCAGTACTTC
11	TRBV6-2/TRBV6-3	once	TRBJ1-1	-	CASRQTGEAFF	TGTGCCAGTCGACAAACGGGTGAAGCTTTCTTT
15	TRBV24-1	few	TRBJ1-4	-	CATSDPGADHEKLFF	TGTGCCACCAGTGATCCCGGGGCGGATCATGAAAAACTGTTTTTT
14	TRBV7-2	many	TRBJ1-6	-	CASSLAREGSPLHF	TGTGCCAGCAGCTTAGCCCGAGAGGGTTCACCCCTCCACTTT
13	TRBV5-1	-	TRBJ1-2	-	CASSLEGFRGYTF	TGCGCCAGCAGCTTGGAGGGGTTCAGGGGCTACACCTTC
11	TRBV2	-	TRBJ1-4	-	CASSENEKLFF	TGTGCCAGCAGTGAAAATGAAAAACTGTTTTTT
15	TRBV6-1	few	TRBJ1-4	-	CASSEYDATNEKLFF	TGTGCCAGCAGTGAATATGATGCAACTAATGAAAAACTGTTTTTT
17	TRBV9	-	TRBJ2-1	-	CASRPAQGGDPPSEQFF	TGTGCCAGCAGGCCCGCCCAGGGGGGGGACCCGCCAAGTGAGCAGTTCTTC
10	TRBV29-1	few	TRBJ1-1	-	CSVVYTEAFF	TGCAGCGTTGTCTACACTGAAGCTTTCTTT
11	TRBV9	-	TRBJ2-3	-	CASSVSGTQYF	TGTGCCAGCAGCGTATCCGGGACGCAGTATTTT
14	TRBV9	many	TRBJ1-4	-	CASSVGAPNEKLFF	TGTGCCAGCAGCGTAGGGGCCCCTAATGAAAAACTGTTTTTT
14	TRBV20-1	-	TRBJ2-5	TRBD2	CSARGLAGEETQYF	TGCAGTGCTCGGGGACTAGCGGGCGAAGAGACCCAGTACTTC
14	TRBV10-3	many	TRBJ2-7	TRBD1	CAIRETTGGGEQYF	TGTGCCATCAGGGAAACGACAGGGGGTGGCGAGCAGTACTTC
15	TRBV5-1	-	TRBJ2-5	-	CASSLVGVYQETQYF	TGCGCCAGCAGCTTGGTGGGGGTATACCAAGAGACCCAGTACTTC
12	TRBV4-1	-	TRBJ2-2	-	CASSQGNGELFF	TGCGCCAGCAGCCAGGGGAACGGGGAGCTGTTTTTT
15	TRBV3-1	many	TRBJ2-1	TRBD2	CASSRPSGGLNEQFF	TGTGCCAGCAGCAGACCTAGCGGGGGGCTCAATGAGCAGTTCTTC
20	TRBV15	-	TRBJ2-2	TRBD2	CATSRAGWGLAVINTGELFF	TGTGCCACCAGCAGAGCCGGATGGGGACTAGCGGTGATCAACACCGGGGAGCTGTTTTTT
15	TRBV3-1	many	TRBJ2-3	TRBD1	CASSQGRTGVDTQYF	TGTGCCAGCAGCCAAGGCAGGACAGGGGTCGATACGCAGTATTTT
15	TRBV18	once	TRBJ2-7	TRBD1	CASSPSGQQTYEQYF	TGTGCCAGCTCACCTTCGGGACAGCAAACTTACGAGCAGTACTTC